This T cell receptor (beta chain) was sequenced for a study of Ad26.COV2.S vaccination and SARS-CoV-2 variants. The treatment here: around 19 received Ad26.COV2.S at low or high dose, single or two shots; about 5 received placebo; per-sample allocation not given. Repertoires come from day 63 after the first vaccine or placebo injection. The assay was immunoSEQ multiplex PCR, and TCRdb's table has in-frame clones only and misses some. The sample has fewer than 900,000 clones, about 90% seen once. The length of the CDR3 is 17 residues. Germline values: CDR1 KGHSH, CDR2 LQKENI. Trimming left V 5 bases short and J 0 bases short, with 17 bases between.

This clonotype originated in a person between 18 and 65 years old who received the Ad26.COV2.S COVID-19 vaccine or a placebo. This material consisted of peripheral blood, taken in a trial of Ad26.COV2.S vaccine versus placebo. The V and J genes are TRBV18 and TRBJ1-3; D may be TRBD1 (5 bases). The CDR3 is CASSDDLGRNSGNTIYF. CDR3 DNA sequence: TGTGCCAGCTCAGATGATTTGGGACGGAACTCTGGAAACACCATATATTTT.